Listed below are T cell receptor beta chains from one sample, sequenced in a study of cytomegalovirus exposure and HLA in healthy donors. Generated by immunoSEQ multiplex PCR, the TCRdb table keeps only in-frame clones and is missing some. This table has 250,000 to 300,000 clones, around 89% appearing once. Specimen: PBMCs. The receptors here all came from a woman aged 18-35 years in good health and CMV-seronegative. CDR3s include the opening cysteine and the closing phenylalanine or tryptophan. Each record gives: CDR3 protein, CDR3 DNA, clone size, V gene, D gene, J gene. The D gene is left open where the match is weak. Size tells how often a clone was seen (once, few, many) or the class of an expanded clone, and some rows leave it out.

cdr3_aa: CASWADIGTGELFF
cdr3_nt: TGTGCCAGCTGGGCCGACATAGGCACCGGGGAGCTGTTTTTT
clone_size: few
v_call: TRBV6-5
d_call: .
j_call: TRBJ2-2

cdr3_aa: CASSKEGVDTGELFF
cdr3_nt: TGTGCCAGCAGTAAAGAGGGGGTGGACACCGGGGAGCTGTTTTTT
clone_size: .
v_call: TRBV6-5
d_call: .
j_call: TRBJ2-2

cdr3_aa: CSVTQGNTEAFF
cdr3_nt: TGCAGCGTTACTCAGGGAAACACTGAAGCTTTCTTT
clone_size: .
v_call: TRBV29-1
d_call: .
j_call: TRBJ1-1

cdr3_aa: CASSLVGTGTNEKLFF
cdr3_nt: TGTGCCAGCAGCTTGGTAGGGACAGGCACTAATGAAAAACTGTTTTTT
clone_size: .
v_call: TRBV5-6
d_call: TRBD1
j_call: TRBJ1-4

cdr3_aa: CASSGPGTPRTEAFF
cdr3_nt: TGTGCCAGTAGTGGACCAGGGACTCCTCGGACTGAAGCTTTCTTT
clone_size: .
v_call: TRBV19
d_call: .
j_call: TRBJ1-1

cdr3_aa: CASSQAPRRGGRTDTQYF
cdr3_nt: TGCGCCAGCAGCCAAGCCCCCCGGCGGGGGGGCCGAACAGATACGCAGTATTTT
clone_size: .
v_call: TRBV4-3
d_call: TRBD2
j_call: TRBJ2-3

cdr3_aa: CASSSGGGTGGVSGYF
cdr3_nt: TGTGCCAGCAGCTCCGGGGGAGGCACAGGGGGCGTCTCGGGGTACTTC
clone_size: .
v_call: TRBV5-6
d_call: TRBD1
j_call: TRBJ2-7

cdr3_aa: CASSDPGDYSNQPQHF
cdr3_nt: TGTGCCAGCAGTGACCCGGGAGATTATAGCAATCAGCCCCAGCATTTT
clone_size: once
v_call: TRBV2
d_call: .
j_call: TRBJ1-5

cdr3_aa: CASSLLAGVPSTDTQYF
cdr3_nt: TGTGCCAGCAGCTTACTAGCGGGGGTACCTAGCACAGATACGCAGTATTTT
clone_size: .
v_call: TRBV13
d_call: TRBD2
j_call: TRBJ2-3

cdr3_aa: CASSTENQPQHF
cdr3_nt: TGTGCCAGCAGCACGGAGAATCAGCCCCAGCATTTT
clone_size: .
v_call: TRBV7-9
d_call: .
j_call: TRBJ1-5

cdr3_aa: CASSYPSGSEKLFF
cdr3_nt: TGTGCCAGCAGTTACCCAAGCGGGAGTGAAAAACTGTTTTTT
clone_size: .
v_call: TRBV6-6
d_call: .
j_call: TRBJ1-4

cdr3_aa: CASSLAGEGMADTQYF
cdr3_nt: TGTGCCAGCAGCTTGGCCGGGGAGGGGATGGCAGATACGCAGTATTTT
clone_size: .
v_call: TRBV5-6
d_call: TRBD2
j_call: TRBJ2-3

cdr3_aa: CASSEIYSNQPQHF
cdr3_nt: TGTGCCAGCAGTGAAATATATAGCAATCAGCCCCAGCATTTT
clone_size: .
v_call: TRBV2
d_call: .
j_call: TRBJ1-5

cdr3_aa: CASSLSDRARVRNSPLHF
cdr3_nt: TGTGCCAGCAGTTTATCAGACAGGGCTCGGGTCCGGAATTCACCCCTCCACTTT
clone_size: .
v_call: TRBV27
d_call: TRBD1
j_call: TRBJ1-6

cdr3_aa: CASTPTQWAGYTF
cdr3_nt: TGTGCCAGCACCCCTACCCAATGGGCCGGCTACACCTTC
clone_size: .
v_call: TRBV28
d_call: .
j_call: TRBJ1-2

cdr3_aa: CASTLDRGGTGELFF
cdr3_nt: TGTGCCAGCACTCTGGACAGGGGAGGGACCGGGGAGCTGTTTTTT
clone_size: .
v_call: TRBV27
d_call: TRBD1
j_call: TRBJ2-2

cdr3_aa: CASSPSRLNEQFF
cdr3_nt: TGTGCCAGCAGTCCCTCGAGACTCAATGAGCAGTTCTTC
clone_size: .
v_call: TRBV27
d_call: .
j_call: TRBJ2-1

cdr3_aa: CASSQDGPQGWYTEAFF
cdr3_nt: TGCGCCAGCAGCCAAGATGGGCCGCAGGGGTGGTACACTGAAGCTTTCTTT
clone_size: .
v_call: TRBV4-1
d_call: .
j_call: TRBJ1-1

cdr3_aa: CASSVGGTGIYEQYF
cdr3_nt: TGTGCCAGCAGCGTAGGTGGGACAGGGATCTACGAGCAGTACTTC
clone_size: .
v_call: TRBV9
d_call: TRBD1
j_call: TRBJ2-7

cdr3_aa: CASSPLPGQGTGELFF
cdr3_nt: TGTGCCAGCAGCCCACTACCGGGACAGGGAACCGGGGAGCTGTTTTTT
clone_size: .
v_call: TRBV7-2
d_call: TRBD1
j_call: TRBJ2-2

cdr3_aa: CASREVGYGTDTQYF
cdr3_nt: TGTGCCAGCAGGGAGGTAGGGTACGGCACAGATACGCAGTATTTT
clone_size: .
v_call: TRBV6-1
d_call: .
j_call: TRBJ2-3

cdr3_aa: CAITPGQGSRENTEAFF
cdr3_nt: TGTGCCATCACCCCGGGACAGGGGTCCAGGGAGAACACTGAAGCTTTCTTT
clone_size: .
v_call: TRBV10-3
d_call: TRBD1
j_call: TRBJ1-1

cdr3_aa: CATRSGANVLTF
cdr3_nt: TGTGCCACCCGCTCTGGGGCCAACGTCCTGACTTTC
clone_size: .
v_call: TRBV2
d_call: .
j_call: TRBJ2-6

cdr3_aa: CASSPGAGQGSTEAFF
cdr3_nt: TGCGCCAGCAGCCCGGGGGCGGGACAGGGTAGCACTGAAGCTTTCTTT
clone_size: .
v_call: TRBV5-1
d_call: TRBD1
j_call: TRBJ1-1

cdr3_aa: CASSPGSFTGSYEQYF
cdr3_nt: TGTGCCAGCTCACCAGGCTCTTTTACGGGATCCTACGAGCAGTACTTC
clone_size: .
v_call: TRBV18
d_call: .
j_call: TRBJ2-7

cdr3_aa: CASSQGQAGMNTEAFF
cdr3_nt: TGTGCCAGCTCACAGGGACAGGCGGGCATGAACACTGAAGCTTTCTTT
clone_size: .
v_call: TRBV18
d_call: TRBD1
j_call: TRBJ1-1

cdr3_aa: CASSYLASSGTDGYTF
cdr3_nt: TGTGCCAGCAGCTACCTCGCTTCCTCCGGGACAGATGGCTACACCTTC
clone_size: .
v_call: TRBV2
d_call: TRBD1
j_call: TRBJ1-2

cdr3_aa: CASSQALSGMNEQYF
cdr3_nt: TGCGCCAGCAGCCAAGCGCTATCGGGGATGAACGAGCAGTACTTC
clone_size: .
v_call: TRBV4-1
d_call: .
j_call: TRBJ2-7

cdr3_aa: CASSSRRGQETQYF
cdr3_nt: TGTGCCAGCAGCTCCCGGCGGGGGCAAGAGACCCAGTACTTC
clone_size: once
v_call: TRBV6-5
d_call: TRBD2
j_call: TRBJ2-5

cdr3_aa: CASSPGQANYGYTF
cdr3_nt: TGTGCCAGCAGCCCGGGACAGGCTAACTATGGCTACACCTTC
clone_size: .
v_call: TRBV28
d_call: TRBD1
j_call: TRBJ1-2

cdr3_aa: CASSPPPQGASTEAFF
cdr3_nt: TGTGCCAGCAGCCCCCCACCGCAGGGGGCGAGTACTGAAGCTTTCTTT
clone_size: .
v_call: TRBV27
d_call: TRBD1
j_call: TRBJ1-1

cdr3_aa: CASRQGLNQPQHF
cdr3_nt: TGTGCCAGCAGACAGGGGCTTAATCAGCCCCAGCATTTT
clone_size: .
v_call: TRBV28
d_call: TRBD1
j_call: TRBJ1-5

cdr3_aa: CASSLTTDTQYF
cdr3_nt: TGTGCCAGCAGCTTGACTACAGATACGCAGTATTTT
clone_size: .
v_call: TRBV11-2
d_call: .
j_call: TRBJ2-3

cdr3_aa: CATLGAGELFF
cdr3_nt: TGTGCCACTTTGGGGGCTGGGGAGCTGTTTTTT
clone_size: .
v_call: TRBV6-1
d_call: .
j_call: TRBJ2-2

cdr3_aa: CASSLLGTGPYEQYF
cdr3_nt: TGTGCCAGCAGCTTGCTCGGGACAGGACCTTACGAGCAGTACTTC
clone_size: .
v_call: TRBV28
d_call: TRBD1
j_call: TRBJ2-7

cdr3_aa: CASSDRAYGYTF
cdr3_nt: TGTGCCAGCTCGGACAGGGCCTATGGCTACACCTTC
clone_size: .
v_call: TRBV28
d_call: TRBD1
j_call: TRBJ1-2

cdr3_aa: CASSQVHTNTEAFF
cdr3_nt: TGCGCCAGCAGCCAAGTACACACGAACACTGAAGCTTTCTTT
clone_size: .
v_call: TRBV4-1
d_call: .
j_call: TRBJ1-1

cdr3_aa: CASCVQNTGELFF
cdr3_nt: TGTGCCAGTTGTGTACAAAACACCGGGGAGCTGTTTTTT
clone_size: .
v_call: TRBV19
d_call: .
j_call: TRBJ2-2

cdr3_aa: CASSVAGGVDEQFF
cdr3_nt: TGTGCCAGCAGCGTAGCGGGGGGGGTCGATGAGCAGTTCTTC
clone_size: .
v_call: TRBV28
d_call: TRBD2
j_call: TRBJ2-1

cdr3_aa: CASSPTGDPGNTIYF
cdr3_nt: TGTGCCAGCTCACCAACGGGGGATCCTGGAAACACCATATATTTT
clone_size: .
v_call: TRBV18
d_call: .
j_call: TRBJ1-3

cdr3_aa: CASSQLQLAGGSKETQYF
cdr3_nt: TGCGCCAGCAGCCAATTACAACTAGCGGGAGGTTCAAAAGAGACCCAGTACTTC
clone_size: .
v_call: TRBV4-1
d_call: TRBD2
j_call: TRBJ2-5

cdr3_aa: CASSDLGTPNEKLFF
cdr3_nt: TGTGCCAGCAGTGACCTCGGGACACCCAATGAAAAACTGTTTTTT
clone_size: .
v_call: TRBV6-6
d_call: .
j_call: TRBJ1-4

cdr3_aa: CASSQDFHREYEQYF
cdr3_nt: TGCGCCAGCAGCCAAGATTTTCACAGGGAATACGAGCAGTACTTC
clone_size: .
v_call: TRBV4-3
d_call: .
j_call: TRBJ2-7

cdr3_aa: CASSQGLLSYEQYF
cdr3_nt: TGCGCCAGCAGCCAAGGACTTCTCTCCTACGAGCAGTACTTC
clone_size: once
v_call: TRBV4-3
d_call: .
j_call: TRBJ2-7

cdr3_aa: CASTPTGHKNIQYF
cdr3_nt: TGTGCCAGTACCCCGACAGGGCACAAAAACATTCAGTACTTC
clone_size: .
v_call: TRBV19
d_call: TRBD1
j_call: TRBJ2-4

cdr3_aa: CASSPRDRGWTGELFF
cdr3_nt: TGCGCCAGCAGCCCACGGGACAGGGGGTGGACCGGGGAGCTGTTTTTT
clone_size: .
v_call: TRBV4-3
d_call: TRBD1
j_call: TRBJ2-2